Listed below are T cell receptor beta chains from one sample, sequenced in a study of blood T cell repertoires in COVID-19. The method was immunoSEQ multiplex PCR; TCRdb's version includes in-frame clones alone and lacks a portion of them. This sample yields a few hundred thousand clones, of which approximately 80% are seen a single time; around 2% belongs to the top ten. The sequenced sample consisted of peripheral blood. Receptors were obtained from a man younger than 40 who had recovered from COVID-19. CDR3s include the opening cysteine and the closing phenylalanine or tryptophan. The D gene is left open where the match is weak. The size entry is marked missing in some rows and otherwise reads once, few, many or a size class.

j_call v_call clone_size d_call cdr3_aa cdr3_nt
TRBJ1-3 TRBV3-1/TRBV3-2 NA NA CASSQGQQGNTIYF TGTGCCAGCAGCCAAGGACAGCAAGGAAACACCATATATTTT
TRBJ1-2 TRBV5-8 NA NA CASSLDRTYGYTF TGTGCCAGCAGCCTGGACCGGACTTACGGCTACACCTTC
TRBJ2-3 TRBV7-6 NA NA CASSLSAGLADTQYF TGTGCCAGCAGCCTATCGGCGGGGCTAGCAGATACGCAGTATTTT
TRBJ2-5 TRBV7-9 NA NA CASSLGGGGAQETQYF TGTGCCAGCAGCTTAGGGGGTGGCGGGGCCCAAGAGACCCAGTACTTC
TRBJ1-4 TRBV3-1/TRBV3-2 NA TRBD1 CASSQDPGQAPFATNEKLFF TGTGCCAGCAGCCAAGACCCGGGACAGGCCCCATTTGCAACTAATGAAAAACTGTTTTTT
TRBJ2-3 TRBV9 NA NA CASSVGHPDTQYF TGTGCCAGCAGCGTGGGCCACCCGGATACGCAGTATTTT
TRBJ1-5 TRBV6-6 NA NA CASSYSEDSYQPQHF TGTGCCAGCAGTTACTCGGAGGACAGTTATCAGCCCCAGCATTTT
TRBJ2-1 TRBV24-1 NA TRBD2 CATSDFEREHNEQFF TGTGCCACCAGTGATTTCGAGCGGGAGCACAATGAGCAGTTCTTC
TRBJ2-2 TRBV18 NA TRBD2 CASSRTSGGLANTGELFF TGTGCCAGCTCTCGGACTAGCGGGGGGCTCGCGAACACCGGGGAGCTGTTTTTT
TRBJ1-1 TRBV28 once NA CASSLLPSTNTEAFF TGTGCCAGCAGTCTCCTACCATCCACGAACACTGAAGCTTTCTTT
TRBJ1-6 TRBV6-1 NA NA CASSETRESPLHF TGTGCCAGCAGTGAAACCCGGGAATCACCCCTCCACTTT
TRBJ1-1 TRBV5-1 once TRBD1 CASSFGQGAASVTEAFF TGCGCCAGCAGCTTTGGACAGGGGGCGGCTAGTGTAACTGAAGCTTTCTTT
TRBJ2-2 TRBV4-1 NA TRBD1 CASSQLHRGEGGELFF TGCGCCAGCAGCCAGCTACACAGGGGAGAGGGCGGGGAGCTGTTTTTT
TRBJ2-2 TRBV29-1 NA TRBD1 CSVDRGDGTGELFF TGCAGCGTCGACAGGGGAGATGGGACCGGGGAGCTGTTTTTT
TRBJ1-5 TRBV29-1 NA NA CSVGEYSNQPQHF TGCAGCGTGGGAGAGTATAGCAATCAGCCCCAGCATTTT